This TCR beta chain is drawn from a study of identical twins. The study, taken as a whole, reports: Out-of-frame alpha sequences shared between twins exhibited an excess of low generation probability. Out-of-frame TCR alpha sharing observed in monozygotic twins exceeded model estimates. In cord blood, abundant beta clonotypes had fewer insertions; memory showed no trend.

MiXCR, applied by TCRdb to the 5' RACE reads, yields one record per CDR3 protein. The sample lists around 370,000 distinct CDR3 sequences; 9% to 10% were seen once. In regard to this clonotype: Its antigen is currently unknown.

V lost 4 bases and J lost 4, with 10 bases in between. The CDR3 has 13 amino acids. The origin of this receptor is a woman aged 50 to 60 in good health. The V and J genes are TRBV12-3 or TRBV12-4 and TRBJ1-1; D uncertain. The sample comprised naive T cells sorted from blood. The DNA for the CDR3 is TGTGCCAGCAGTTCCCGAGGGAGCACTGAAGCTTTCTTT. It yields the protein CASSSRGSTEAFF.